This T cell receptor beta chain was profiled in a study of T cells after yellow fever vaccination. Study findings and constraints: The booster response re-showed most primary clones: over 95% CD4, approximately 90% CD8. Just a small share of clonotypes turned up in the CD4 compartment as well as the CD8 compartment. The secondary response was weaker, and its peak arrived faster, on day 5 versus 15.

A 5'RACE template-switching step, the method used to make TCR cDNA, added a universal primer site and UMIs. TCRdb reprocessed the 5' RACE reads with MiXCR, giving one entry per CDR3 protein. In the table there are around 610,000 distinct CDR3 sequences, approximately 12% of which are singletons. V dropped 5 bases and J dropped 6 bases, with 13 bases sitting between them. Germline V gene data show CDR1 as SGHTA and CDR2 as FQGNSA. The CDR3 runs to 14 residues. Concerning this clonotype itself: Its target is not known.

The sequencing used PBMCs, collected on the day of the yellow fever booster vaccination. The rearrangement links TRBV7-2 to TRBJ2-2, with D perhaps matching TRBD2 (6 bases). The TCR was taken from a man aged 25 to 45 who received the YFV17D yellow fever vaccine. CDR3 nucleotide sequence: TGTGCCAGCAGCCCCGATGGAGGGTCCGGGGAGCTGTTTTTT. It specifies CASSPDGGSGELFF.